Below are 7 T cell receptor beta chains sequenced from a single sample in a study of cytomegalovirus exposure and HLA in healthy donors. 60 Vbeta and 13 Jbeta primers were used in PCR. The table came from immunoSEQ multiplex PCR; TCRdb's copy has only in-frame clones and leaves some out. The sample holds some 180,000 clones, approximately 78% seen once. The sequenced material came from PBMCs. The receptor set was obtained from a woman in her 30s in good health and CMV-seropositive.

The V call is TRBV28, the J call TRBJ2-7, with a weak D call TRBD2 (5 bases). V was shortened by 10 bases and J by 0 bases, with 16 bases between the two germline ends. This CDR3 is built from 14 residues. Germline CDR1 is MDHEN and CDR2 is SYDVKM. The CDR3 region has the DNA TGTGCCACCAAGGCCGGGGAGAGCTCCTACGAGCAGTACTTC. It codes for CATKAGESSYEQYF.

The sample holds a few counts of this clone. The rearrangement joins TRBV5-1 to TRBJ2-1; 7 bases are shared with TRBD2. CDR1 and CDR2 (germline): SGHRS, YFSETQ. The CDR3 extends over 16 amino acids. Germline trimming cut 2 bases from V and 0 bases from J; bases unmatched to any gene: 5. CDR3 sequence: CASSFLAASSYNEQFF. DNA of the CDR3: TGCGCCAGCAGCTTCCTAGCGGCGAGCTCCTACAATGAGCAGTTCTTC.

The V and J genes are TRBV6-1 and TRBJ2-6, with D possibly TRBD1 on 5 matching bases. The CDR3 runs 19 residues. V was pared by 0 bases and J by 4 bases, with 19 bases between. Per the germline V gene, CDR1 is MNHNS and CDR2 is SASEGT. The CDR3: CASSEAIGVGSLGANVLTF. In DNA form, the CDR3 reads TGTGCCAGCAGTGAAGCGATAGGGGTGGGATCTCTGGGGGCCAACGTCCTGACTTTC.

For this clone: At the DNA level, this CDR3 is encoded by other sequences in the same sample as well. The chain employs TRBV7-9 and TRBJ2-7; a weak D match, TRBD2 (5 bases). The germline V gene encodes CDR1 SEHNR and CDR2 FQNEAQ (reference sequence). V was pared by 2 bases and J by 2 bases, with 7 bases between. There are 13 residues in the CDR3. CDR3 sequence: CASSLRGTYEQYF. The DNA of the CDR3 is TGTGCCAGCAGCTTACGAGGGACCTACGAGCAGTACTTC.

This chain uses TRBV5-1 with TRBJ1-2; D perhaps matches TRBD1 (5 bases). CDR3 length: 16 amino acids. Germline CDR1 reads SGHRS; CDR2 reads YFSETQ. Trimming shortened V by 0 bases and J by 4 bases, and 16 bases separated the two germline ends. The CDR3 DNA reads TGCGCCAGCAGCTTGGATTTGGGGGGATCTGGCTATGGCTACACCTTC. The encoded protein is CASSLDLGGSGYGYTF.

V usage is TRBV5-1 and J usage is TRBJ1-1, with 11 bases fitting TRBD1. This CDR3 is 14 amino acids long. CDR1 SGHRS and CDR2 YFSETQ come from the germline V gene. V lost 4 bases, J lost 3 bases, and 2 bases stayed unmatched. CDR3 sequence reads: CASSKGQGDTEAFF. Written as DNA, the CDR3 is TGCGCCAGCAGCAAGGGACAGGGGGACACTGAAGCTTTCTTT.

V is TRBV19 and J is TRBJ1-3; the D gene is possibly TRBD1 (6 bases). V dropped 6 bases and J dropped 0 bases, with 12 bases sitting between them. CDR3 length equals 15 residues. CDR1 and CDR2 (germline): LNHDA, SQIVND (reference sequence). CDR3 nucleotides: TGTGCCAGTAGCCCAGGGGCCAGCTCTGGAAACACCATATATTTT. The encoded protein is CASSPGASSGNTIYF.